This paragraph reports one T cell receptor beta chain. Its antigen remains unknown. The data were obtained in a study of shared clonotypes between healthy human individuals. At the level of the study: There were three CD4 naive, three CD4 memory, two CD8 naive and one CD8 memory plates per donor. Study-level points and caveats: Against clonotypes common to all four donors, non-shared ones had lower generation probabilities.

Produced via immunoSEQ multiplex PCR; TCRdb's table is partial and in-frame only. The sample lists about 520,000 clones; more than 95% were seen once. The sample taken for sequencing was naive CD4+ T cells sorted from blood. The subset is: CD45RA+ positively selected. The receptor was derived from a woman aged 25-40 years in good health.

The CDR3 coding sequence is TGCGCCAGCCGTAGCGGGCAGGGTAAAGATACGCAGTATTTT. Encoded protein: CASRSGQGKDTQYF. This sequence joins TRBV5-1 and TRBJ2-3; TRBD2 matches at 7 bases. The CDR3 consists of 14 residues. The V gene's germline CDR1 is SGHRS and CDR2 YFSETQ. Trimming took 7 bases from V and 5 from J; bases not matched to a gene: 10.